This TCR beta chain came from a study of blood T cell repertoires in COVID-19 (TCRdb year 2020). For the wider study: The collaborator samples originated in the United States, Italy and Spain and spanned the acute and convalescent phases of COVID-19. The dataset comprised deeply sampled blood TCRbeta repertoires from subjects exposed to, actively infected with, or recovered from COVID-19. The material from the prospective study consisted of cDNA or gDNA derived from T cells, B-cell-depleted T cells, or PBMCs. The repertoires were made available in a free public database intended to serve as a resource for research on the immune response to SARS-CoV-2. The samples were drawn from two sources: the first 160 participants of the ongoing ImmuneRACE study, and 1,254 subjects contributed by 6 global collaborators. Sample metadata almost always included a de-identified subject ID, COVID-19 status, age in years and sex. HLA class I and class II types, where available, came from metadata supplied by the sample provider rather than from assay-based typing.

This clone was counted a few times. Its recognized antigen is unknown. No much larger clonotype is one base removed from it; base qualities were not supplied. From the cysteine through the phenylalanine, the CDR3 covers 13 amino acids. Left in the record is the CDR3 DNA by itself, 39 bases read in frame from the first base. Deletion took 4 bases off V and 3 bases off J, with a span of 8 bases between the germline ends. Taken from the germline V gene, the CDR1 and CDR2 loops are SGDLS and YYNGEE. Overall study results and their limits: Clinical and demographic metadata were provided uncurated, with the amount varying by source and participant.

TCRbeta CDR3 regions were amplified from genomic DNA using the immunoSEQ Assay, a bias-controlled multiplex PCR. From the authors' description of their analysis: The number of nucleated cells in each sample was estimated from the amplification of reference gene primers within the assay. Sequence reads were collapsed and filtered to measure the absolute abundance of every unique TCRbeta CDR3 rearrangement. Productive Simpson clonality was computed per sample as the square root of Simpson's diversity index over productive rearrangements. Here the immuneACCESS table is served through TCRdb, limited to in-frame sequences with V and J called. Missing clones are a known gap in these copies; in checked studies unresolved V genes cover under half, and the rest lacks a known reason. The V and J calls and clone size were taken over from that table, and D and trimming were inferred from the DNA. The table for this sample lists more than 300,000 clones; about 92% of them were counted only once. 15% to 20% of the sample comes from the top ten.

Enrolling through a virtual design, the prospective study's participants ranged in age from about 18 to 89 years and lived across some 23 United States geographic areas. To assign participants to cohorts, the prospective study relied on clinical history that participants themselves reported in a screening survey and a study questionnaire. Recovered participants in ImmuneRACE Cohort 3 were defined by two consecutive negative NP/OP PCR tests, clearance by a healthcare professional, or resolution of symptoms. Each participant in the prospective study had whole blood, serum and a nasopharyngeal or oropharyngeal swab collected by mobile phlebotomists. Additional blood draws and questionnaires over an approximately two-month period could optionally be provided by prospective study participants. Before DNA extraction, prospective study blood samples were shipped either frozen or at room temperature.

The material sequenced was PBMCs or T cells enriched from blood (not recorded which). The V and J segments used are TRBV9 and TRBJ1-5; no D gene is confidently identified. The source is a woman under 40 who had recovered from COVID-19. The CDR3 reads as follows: CASSPGYNQPQHF. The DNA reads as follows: TGTGCCAGCAGCCCCGGTTACAATCAGCCCCAGCATTTT.